The following is a T cell receptor beta chain sequence with its context. It lacks a known antigen. Base qualities are not provided; no much larger clone lies one nucleotide away. The sample is drawn from a study of blood T cells in healthy people across ages (dated by TCRdb to between 2014 and 2017). General notes on the study: In model experiments, template switching captured roughly one uniquely barcoded TCR beta cDNA molecule for every two T cells. Age-related changes in TCR beta repertoire diversity were measured in the study by deep sequencing normalized with unique cDNA molecular identifiers. The donors were divided into four age groups: young (average approximately 16 years), middle-aged (approximately 39), aged (approximately 62) and long-lived (roughly 88). Donors of different ages were randomly distributed across sequencing lanes to avoid experimental bias. The study analyzed two additional independent replicas of 1 million unique cDNA reads from the same blood draw for two donors, one aged 18 to 29 and one aged 80 or older. The full study reports these points: The percentage of naive T cells measured by flow cytometry correlated strongly with observed TCR beta diversity. Because the CMV infection status of the donors was unknown, age-related changes in expanded clonotypes may potentially have been confounded. Observed TCR beta diversity per million T cells fell roughly linearly with age, and a significant reduction was already apparent by age around 40. Bulk unsorted PBMC profiling prevented conclusive comparison of naive and antigen-experienced compartments. Estimates of total diversity based on one million sequenced T cells were regarded as lower bounds and as underestimates. Compared with the aged group, the long-lived group had more naive CD4+ T cells, fewer expanded clones and increased TCR diversity, a pattern suggesting age selection.

The donors were roughly 38 Caucasian individuals from Russia, aged 6 to 90 years, who were systemically healthy. About 10 milliliters of peripheral blood were collected from each donor into EDTA-treated Vacutainer tubes. Ficoll-Paque density-gradient centrifugation was used to isolate PBMCs, with at least 6.5 million per sample. Trizol reagent was used to extract total RNA from the PBMCs, yielding at least 5 micrograms per sample. For every donor, flow cytometry on a PBMC aliquot measured the percentage of naive CD45RAhigh/CD27high T cells. From the cysteine up to the phenylalanine, the CDR3 has a length of 15 residues. Only CDR3 DNA is held: 45 bases, read in frame from base 1. V loses 7 bases, J loses 2 bases, and the germline ends lie 17 bases apart. CDR1 is given as MDHEN and CDR2 as SYDVKM, both from the germline V gene. The method behind the library was 5' RACE. Sequencing relied on an Illumina HiSeq 2500. The second PCR ran for roughly 7 to 11 cycles and used a J-beta primer mix along with a sample-barcoded 5' primer. A template-switch 5' adaptor carrying 12 random nucleotides introduced a unique molecular identifier onto each TCR beta cDNA molecule. At least 3 million CDR3-containing paired-end reads were obtained from each sample. The Mint cDNA synthesis kit, primed by a TRBC-specific oligonucleotide, was used to synthesize first-strand cDNA from all RNA. After uracil-DNA glycosylase treatment, a first 18-cycle PCR used universal primers M1SS and BC2_uni_R on all cDNA. In the original analysis: For normalization, 1 million high-quality reads, each with a distinct molecular identifier, were randomly selected from each sample. Reads sharing molecular identifiers were discarded rather than binned into consensus sequences. MiTCR, with a Q25 quality threshold and the strictest error-elimination algorithm, was used for CDR3 identification, clonotype clustering and error correction. A nonparametric unseen species model using Euler transformation provided a lower-bound estimate of total TCR beta diversity. Using fastp at Q25 and MiXCR, TCRdb reprocessed the public reads and kept productive beta chains. Each CDR3 protein gets just one entry, which takes the most common genes and DNA from the rows behind it. The V and J calls come from TCRdb's annotation, not from the publication. Present in this sample are about 290,000 distinct CDR3 sequences, 27% of which were seen just once. Over 25% of the sample goes to the ten largest clones.

This sequence uses TRBV28 and TRBJ2-5, with the D segment possibly TRBD1 or TRBD2, each aligning over 5 bases. The receptor was isolated from a woman aged 70-85 years in good health. Specimen: blood. The CDR3 region reads CASTPQEGRQETQYF. The DNA sequence reads TGTGCCAGCACCCCTCAAGAGGGGAGACAAGAGACCCAGTACTTC.